This T cell receptor (beta chain) was identified during a study of T cell responses to AZD1222 COVID-19 vaccine. The V gene's germline CDR1 is MNHEY and CDR2 SVGAGI. This CDR3 region has 14 residues. J was trimmed by 8 bases and V by 5 bases; bases with no gene match: 11. Assay: immunoSEQ multiplex PCR; the TCRdb copy retains only in-frame clones and omits some. The data show about 92,000 clones, under 90% seen once. General study findings and limits: AZD1222 recipients seropositive at baseline numbered only five to seven. Repertoires were collected only later (after the peak T cell response had occurred). Spike was spanned by vaccine-associated CD4 TCRs, which were dominant at 160-218 and 743-854.

On this clone: The antigen is undetermined.

The J gene is TRBJ1-2, the V gene TRBV6-5; 7 bases match TRBD1. This specimen consisted of peripheral blood, obtained on day 0 of AZD1222 vaccination. This TCR came from an adult in good health. DNA of the CDR3: TGTGCCAGCAGTAAAACAGAGACAGGGTACGGCTACACCTTC. It codes for CASSKTETGYGYTF.